This is a list of T cell receptor beta chains from one sample in a study of OX40 agonist ivuxolimab in advanced cancers. Assay used: immunoSEQ multiplex PCR; TCRdb lists only in-frame clones, some missing. In the table there are tens of thousands of clones, approximately 90% of which are singletons. The specimen was CD4+ or CD8+ T cells sorted from blood, collected in a trial of the OX40 agonist ivuxolimab. Receptor source: an adult with an advanced solid tumor such as melanoma, head and neck, liver or kidney cancer. Each CDR3 is given with its conserved first and last residue. A D gene is named only where the DNA matches it firmly. Not every row has a clone size; where given, it reads once, few, many or a size class.

d_gene: TRBD1
j_gene: TRBJ1-1
v_gene: TRBV7-2
abundance: .
CDR3nt: TGTGCCAGCAGCCTAGACAGGGGGAGAACTGAAGCTTTCTTT
CDR3aa: CASSLDRGRTEAFF

d_gene: .
j_gene: TRBJ1-5
v_gene: TRBV19
abundance: .
CDR3nt: TGTGCCAGTACCCAAACGGGGGGCGGGGATCAGCCCCAGCATTTT
CDR3aa: CASTQTGGGDQPQHF

d_gene: TRBD1
j_gene: TRBJ2-7
v_gene: TRBV19
abundance: .
CDR3nt: TGTGCCAGTAGTATGACTGACAGGGTATACGAGCAGTACTTC
CDR3aa: CASSMTDRVYEQYF

d_gene: .
j_gene: TRBJ2-5
v_gene: TRBV6-5
abundance: .
CDR3nt: TGTGCCAGCAGTGCGCCCCTAGGGACCCAGTACTTC
CDR3aa: CASSAPLGTQYF

d_gene: TRBD1
j_gene: TRBJ1-1
v_gene: TRBV29-1
abundance: .
CDR3nt: TGCAGCGTAGGACAGGGGGCTGATGAAGCTTTCTTT
CDR3aa: CSVGQGADEAFF

d_gene: .
j_gene: TRBJ2-3
v_gene: TRBV19
abundance: .
CDR3nt: TGTGCCAGTAGTATTGGTTTAAGGGGGAGGGATACGCAGTATTTT
CDR3aa: CASSIGLRGRDTQYF

d_gene: .
j_gene: TRBJ1-1
v_gene: TRBV13
abundance: few
CDR3nt: TGTGCCAGCAGCTTGGGAAATTGGAACACTGAAGCTTTCTTT
CDR3aa: CASSLGNWNTEAFF

d_gene: .
j_gene: TRBJ2-7
v_gene: TRBV6-5
abundance: .
CDR3nt: TGTGCCAGCAGTGGGTTTGGCAGGCCAGCCTACGAGCAGTACTTC
CDR3aa: CASSGFGRPAYEQYF

d_gene: TRBD1
j_gene: TRBJ1-1
v_gene: TRBV19
abundance: .
CDR3nt: TGTGCCAGTAGCCTCCTCAACAGGGGGCGAGGCACTGAAGCTTTCTTT
CDR3aa: CASSLLNRGRGTEAFF

d_gene: .
j_gene: TRBJ2-3
v_gene: TRBV4-2
abundance: .
CDR3nt: TGTGCCAGCAGCCAAGATCAAAGGGCGGCGCAGTATTTT
CDR3aa: CASSQDQRAAQYF

d_gene: .
j_gene: TRBJ2-7
v_gene: TRBV4-1
abundance: .
CDR3nt: TGCGCCAGCAGCCAAGAGCCCGGGGGGCCCTACGAGCAGTACTTC
CDR3aa: CASSQEPGGPYEQYF

d_gene: .
j_gene: TRBJ1-1
v_gene: TRBV7-2
abundance: .
CDR3nt: TGTGCCAGCAGCGGCAGGGTGGTAAACACTGAAGCTTTCTTT
CDR3aa: CASSGRVVNTEAFF

d_gene: .
j_gene: TRBJ1-6
v_gene: TRBV30
abundance: once
CDR3nt: TGTGCCTGGGACACACGGATTAATTCACCCCTCCACTTT
CDR3aa: CAWDTRINSPLHF

d_gene: .
j_gene: TRBJ2-3
v_gene: TRBV2
abundance: .
CDR3nt: TGTGCCAGCAGTGACTGGACCAATGGGGATACGCAGTATTTT
CDR3aa: CASSDWTNGDTQYF

d_gene: TRBD2
j_gene: TRBJ2-7
v_gene: TRBV18
abundance: .
CDR3nt: TGTGCCAGCTCACCGACTAGCGGGAGCGTGTACGAGCAGTACTTC
CDR3aa: CASSPTSGSVYEQYF

d_gene: .
j_gene: TRBJ1-5
v_gene: TRBV28
abundance: .
CDR3nt: TGTGCCAGCAGTTTAATTCGTAGCAATCAGCCCCAGCATTTT
CDR3aa: CASSLIRSNQPQHF

d_gene: .
j_gene: TRBJ1-1
v_gene: TRBV18
abundance: .
CDR3nt: TGTGCCAGCTCACCACCAGGTCGGGCCTCAAGGACTGAAGCTTTCTTT
CDR3aa: CASSPPGRASRTEAFF

d_gene: .
j_gene: TRBJ2-1
v_gene: TRBV7-9
abundance: .
CDR3nt: TGTGCCAGCAGCACAGGACGGAGAGCGCAGTTCTTC
CDR3aa: CASSTGRRAQFF

d_gene: .
j_gene: TRBJ2-7
v_gene: TRBV9
abundance: .
CDR3nt: TGTGCCAGCAGCGCGGGCGACGGACGGCCGAGCTACGAGCAGTACTTC
CDR3aa: CASSAGDGRPSYEQYF

d_gene: .
j_gene: TRBJ1-4
v_gene: TRBV5-5
abundance: .
CDR3nt: TGTGCCAGCAGCTGGACGCCAGGGACAACTAATGAAAAACTGTTTTTT
CDR3aa: CASSWTPGTTNEKLFF

d_gene: TRBD1
j_gene: TRBJ1-6
v_gene: TRBV28
abundance: .
CDR3nt: TGTGCCAGCATCTTCGGGACAGGCGAATCACCCCTCCACTTT
CDR3aa: CASIFGTGESPLHF

d_gene: .
j_gene: TRBJ2-7
v_gene: TRBV18
abundance: .
CDR3nt: TGTGCCAGCTCACCATGGGGCTACGAGCAGTACTTC
CDR3aa: CASSPWGYEQYF

d_gene: TRBD2
j_gene: TRBJ2-3
v_gene: TRBV5-1
abundance: .
CDR3nt: TGCGCCAGCAGCTTGTATCCGGGAGGGGATACGCAGTATTTT
CDR3aa: CASSLYPGGDTQYF

d_gene: .
j_gene: TRBJ1-1
v_gene: TRBV7-9
abundance: .
CDR3nt: TGTGCCAGCAGCTTAAATTTTTTGGCGAACACTGAAGCTTTCTTT
CDR3aa: CASSLNFLANTEAFF

d_gene: .
j_gene: TRBJ1-1
v_gene: TRBV5-1
abundance: .
CDR3nt: TGCGCCAGCAGCTTTGGGGGGAGCCGGATGAACACTGAAGCTTTCTTT
CDR3aa: CASSFGGSRMNTEAFF

d_gene: .
j_gene: TRBJ2-1
v_gene: TRBV19
abundance: few
CDR3nt: TGTGCCAGTAGGGGACCGGGGGTCGTCAATGAGCAGTTCTTC
CDR3aa: CASRGPGVVNEQFF

d_gene: TRBD2
j_gene: TRBJ2-7
v_gene: TRBV19
abundance: few
CDR3nt: TGTGCCAGTAGTTCGGGACTAGCGGGAGTCGAGCAGTACTTC
CDR3aa: CASSSGLAGVEQYF

d_gene: TRBD1
j_gene: TRBJ1-3
v_gene: TRBV28
abundance: .
CDR3nt: TGTGCCAGCACCACCCCTGGGACAGACGGAAACACCATATATTTT
CDR3aa: CASTTPGTDGNTIYF

d_gene: .
j_gene: TRBJ1-2
v_gene: TRBV9
abundance: .
CDR3nt: TGTGCCAGCAGCCCCGGCGTAACAGCTACTAACTATGGCTACACCTTC
CDR3aa: CASSPGVTATNYGYTF

d_gene: TRBD1
j_gene: TRBJ2-5
v_gene: TRBV5-1
abundance: once
CDR3nt: TGCGCCAGCAGCTTGGGGGACAGGCGATCGGAGACCCAGTACTTC
CDR3aa: CASSLGDRRSETQYF

d_gene: TRBD1
j_gene: TRBJ1-4
v_gene: TRBV11-3
abundance: .
CDR3nt: TGTGCCAGCAGCTTCGGGACAGTTAATGAAAAACTGTTTTTT
CDR3aa: CASSFGTVNEKLFF

d_gene: .
j_gene: TRBJ2-7
v_gene: TRBV7-8
abundance: .
CDR3nt: TGTGCCAGCAGCTACTCTAGACAGGAGCTGAGGGAGCAGTACTTC
CDR3aa: CASSYSRQELREQYF

d_gene: TRBD1
j_gene: TRBJ1-2
v_gene: TRBV5-1
abundance: .
CDR3nt: TGCGCCAGCAACGGGACAGGGGGCGGTTATGGCTACACCTTC
CDR3aa: CASNGTGGGYGYTF

d_gene: TRBD1
j_gene: TRBJ1-1
v_gene: TRBV27
abundance: .
CDR3nt: TGTGCCAGCAGTTTATCGCACAGACAGGGGGTTGAAGCTTTCTTT
CDR3aa: CASSLSHRQGVEAFF

d_gene: TRBD1
j_gene: TRBJ2-1
v_gene: TRBV6-4
abundance: .
CDR3nt: TGTGCCAGCAGTTGGACAGGGTCATACAATGAGCAGTTCTTC
CDR3aa: CASSWTGSYNEQFF

d_gene: .
j_gene: TRBJ2-7
v_gene: TRBV11-3
abundance: .
CDR3nt: TGTGCCAGCAGCTTACTCCGGGGTTCCTACGAGCAGTACTTC
CDR3aa: CASSLLRGSYEQYF

d_gene: TRBD2
j_gene: TRBJ2-7
v_gene: TRBV28
abundance: .
CDR3nt: TGTGCCAGCAGTTCGGGACTAGCGTCCCGGCAGTACTTC
CDR3aa: CASSSGLASRQYF

d_gene: TRBD1
j_gene: TRBJ2-1
v_gene: TRBV14
abundance: .
CDR3nt: TGTGCCAGCAGCCGAAGAGACAGGGGGGATAACAATGAGCAGTTCTTC
CDR3aa: CASSRRDRGDNNEQFF

d_gene: .
j_gene: TRBJ1-6
v_gene: TRBV27
abundance: .
CDR3nt: TGTGCCAGCGGTTGGGGCCGGGCCCCTAGGTCACCCCTCCACTTT
CDR3aa: CASGWGRAPRSPLHF

d_gene: TRBD2
j_gene: TRBJ2-1
v_gene: TRBV14
abundance: .
CDR3nt: TGTGCCAGCAGCCAAAGGACTAGCGGGGCGGACTACAATGAGCAGTTCTTC
CDR3aa: CASSQRTSGADYNEQFF

d_gene: .
j_gene: TRBJ1-5
v_gene: TRBV4-2
abundance: .
CDR3nt: TGTGCCAGCAGCCAATCCGGGAGGGGTCAGCCCCAGCATTTT
CDR3aa: CASSQSGRGQPQHF

d_gene: .
j_gene: TRBJ1-5
v_gene: TRBV7-4
abundance: .
CDR3nt: TGTGCCAGCAGCTTGAGAGGGGGTCTAGGTCAGCCCCAGCATTTT
CDR3aa: CASSLRGGLGQPQHF

d_gene: .
j_gene: TRBJ1-2
v_gene: TRBV28
abundance: once
CDR3nt: TGTGCCAGCAGTACACAAACCAAGGGCGGCTACACCTTC
CDR3aa: CASSTQTKGGYTF

d_gene: .
j_gene: TRBJ1-2
v_gene: TRBV28
abundance: .
CDR3nt: TGTGCCAGCAGCTTATCGGCCTCGGCGAGGAGTGGCTACACCTTC
CDR3aa: CASSLSASARSGYTF

d_gene: TRBD2
j_gene: TRBJ2-1
v_gene: TRBV4-1
abundance: .
CDR3nt: TGCGCCAGCAGCCAAGGGACTAGCGTATACAATGAGCAGTTCTTC
CDR3aa: CASSQGTSVYNEQFF

d_gene: TRBD1
j_gene: TRBJ1-1
v_gene: TRBV11-2
abundance: .
CDR3nt: TGTGCCAGCAGCAGCGACAGGGGACAAGCTTTCTTT
CDR3aa: CASSSDRGQAFF

d_gene: .
j_gene: TRBJ2-1
v_gene: TRBV5-1
abundance: .
CDR3nt: TGCGCCAGCAGCTTTATCGACCCGGCCTACAATGAGCAGTTCTTC
CDR3aa: CASSFIDPAYNEQFF

d_gene: .
j_gene: TRBJ2-6
v_gene: TRBV6-5
abundance: .
CDR3nt: TGTGCCAGCAGTCCAGGGAGGGGGGGGGCCAACGTCCTGACTTTC
CDR3aa: CASSPGRGGANVLTF

d_gene: .
j_gene: TRBJ2-3
v_gene: TRBV5-1
abundance: .
CDR3nt: TGCGCCAGCAGCCTATGGGACGTCGCCGATACGCAGTATTTT
CDR3aa: CASSLWDVADTQYF

d_gene: .
j_gene: TRBJ2-7
v_gene: TRBV28
abundance: .
CDR3nt: TGTGCCAGCAGTTGGGGATTCGGGGCCTACGAGCAGTACTTC
CDR3aa: CASSWGFGAYEQYF

d_gene: TRBD1
j_gene: TRBJ2-7
v_gene: TRBV6-5
abundance: once
CDR3nt: TGTGCCAGCCGGGACAGGGGTCCCTACGAGCAGTACTTC
CDR3aa: CASRDRGPYEQYF

d_gene: TRBD1
j_gene: TRBJ2-1
v_gene: TRBV10-1
abundance: .
CDR3nt: TGCGCCAGCAGTGACGGGACAGGGGGTGAGCAGTTCTTC
CDR3aa: CASSDGTGGEQFF

d_gene: .
j_gene: TRBJ1-2
v_gene: TRBV4-1
abundance: few
CDR3nt: TGCGCCAGCAGCCAAGTGTACGGACAGTACTATGGCTACACCTTC
CDR3aa: CASSQVYGQYYGYTF

d_gene: .
j_gene: TRBJ1-4
v_gene: TRBV15
abundance: .
CDR3nt: TGTGCCACCAGGTTGATCGGGGGTAATGAAAAACTGTTTTTT
CDR3aa: CATRLIGGNEKLFF

d_gene: TRBD1
j_gene: TRBJ2-1
v_gene: TRBV6-6
abundance: .
CDR3nt: TGTGCCAGCAGTTTGGGACAGGTGACCTACAATGAGCAGTTCTTC
CDR3aa: CASSLGQVTYNEQFF

d_gene: .
j_gene: TRBJ2-6
v_gene: TRBV7-2
abundance: .
CDR3nt: TGTGCCAGCAGCTTCATTTGGGCCAACGTCCTGACTTTC
CDR3aa: CASSFIWANVLTF

d_gene: TRBD2
j_gene: TRBJ2-3
v_gene: TRBV27
abundance: .
CDR3nt: TGTGCCAGCAGTTTAAGGTCGGGCAGCGGGAGGGCTCAAGATACGCAGTATTTT
CDR3aa: CASSLRSGSGRAQDTQYF

d_gene: TRBD2
j_gene: TRBJ2-3
v_gene: TRBV6-6
abundance: .
CDR3nt: TGTGCCAGCAGAGATAGCGGGAGGTTGGCAGATACGCAGTATTTT
CDR3aa: CASRDSGRLADTQYF

d_gene: .
j_gene: TRBJ2-7
v_gene: TRBV11-2
abundance: .
CDR3nt: TGTGCCAGCAGCTTTGGCAGCGACCCCTACGAGCAGTACTTC
CDR3aa: CASSFGSDPYEQYF